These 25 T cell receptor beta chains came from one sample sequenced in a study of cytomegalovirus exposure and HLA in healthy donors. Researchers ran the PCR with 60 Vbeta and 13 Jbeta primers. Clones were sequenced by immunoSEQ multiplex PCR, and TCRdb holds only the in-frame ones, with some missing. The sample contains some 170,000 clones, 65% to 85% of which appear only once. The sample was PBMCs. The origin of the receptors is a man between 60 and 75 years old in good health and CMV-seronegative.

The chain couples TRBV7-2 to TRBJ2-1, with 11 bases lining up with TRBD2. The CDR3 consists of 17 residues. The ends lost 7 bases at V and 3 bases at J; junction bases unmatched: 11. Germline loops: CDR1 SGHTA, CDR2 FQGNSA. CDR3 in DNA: TGTGCCAGCATCCACCCAACCCTAGCGGGAGGCTACAATGAGCAGTTCTTC. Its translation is CASIHPTLAGGYNEQFF. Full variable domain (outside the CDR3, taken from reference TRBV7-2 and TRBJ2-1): GAGVSQSPSNKVTEKGKDVELRCDPISGHTALYWYRQSLGQGLEFLIYFQGNSAPDKSGLPSDRFSAERTGGSVSTLTIQRTQQEDSAVYLCASIHPTLAGGYNEQFFGPGTRLTVL.

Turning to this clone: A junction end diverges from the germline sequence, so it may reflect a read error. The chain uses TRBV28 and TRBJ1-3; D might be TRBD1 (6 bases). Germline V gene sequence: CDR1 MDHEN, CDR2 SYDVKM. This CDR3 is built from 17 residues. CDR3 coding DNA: TGTACCAGCAGTTTACCCCCACAGACAGGTTCCGGAAACACCATATATTTT. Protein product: CTSSLPPQTGSGNTIYF.

This chain's CDR3 is CAWSGEGKRDSPLHF. The CDR3 DNA is TGTGCCTGGAGTGGAGAGGGCAAACGGGATTCACCCCTCCACTTT. The V call is TRBV30, the J call TRBJ1-6, with D hard to call. The length of the CDR3 is 15 residues. The V gene lost 1 base and the J gene lost 8 bases, with 15 bases spanning the gap. The germline V gene encodes CDR1 GTSNPN and CDR2 SVGIG (reference sequence).

Written as DNA, the CDR3 is TGTGCCAGCCTTCGGGTAGCCGGGGAGCTGTTTTTT. Translating gives CASLRVAGELFF. The chain links TRBV11-2 to TRBJ2-2; no firm D call. The CDR3 sequence is 12 residues long. The germline V gene encodes CDR1 SGHAT and CDR2 FQNNGV. V lost 8 bases and J 6 bases, leaving 10 bases between the germline ends.

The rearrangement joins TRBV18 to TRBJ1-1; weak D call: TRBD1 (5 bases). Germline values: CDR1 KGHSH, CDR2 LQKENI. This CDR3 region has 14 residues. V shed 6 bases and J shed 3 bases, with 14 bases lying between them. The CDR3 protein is CASSTLVGDTEAFF. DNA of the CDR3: TGTGCCAGCTCGACCCTCGTAGGGGACACTGAAGCTTTCTTT.

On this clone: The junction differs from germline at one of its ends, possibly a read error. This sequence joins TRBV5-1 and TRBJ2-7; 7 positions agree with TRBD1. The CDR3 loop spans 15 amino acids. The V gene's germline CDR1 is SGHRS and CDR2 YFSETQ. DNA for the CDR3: TGCGCCAGCAGCTTGGCCCCGGGACAGAGCTACGAGCGGTACTTC. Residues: CASSLAPGQSYERYF.

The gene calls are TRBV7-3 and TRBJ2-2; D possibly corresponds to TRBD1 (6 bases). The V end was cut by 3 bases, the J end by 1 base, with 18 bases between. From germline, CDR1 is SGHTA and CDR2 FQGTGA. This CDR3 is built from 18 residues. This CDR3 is CASSLLQGTPWNTGELFF. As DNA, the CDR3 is TGTGCCAGCAGCTTGTTGCAGGGGACCCCCTGGAACACCGGGGAGCTGTTTTTT.

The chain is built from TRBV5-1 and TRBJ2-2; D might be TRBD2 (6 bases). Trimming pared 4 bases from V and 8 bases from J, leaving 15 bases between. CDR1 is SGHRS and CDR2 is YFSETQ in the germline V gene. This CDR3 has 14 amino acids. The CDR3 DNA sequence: TGCGCCAGCAGCATAGGGTCCGGGAGTGGGGAGCTGTTTTTT. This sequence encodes CASSIGSGSGELFF.

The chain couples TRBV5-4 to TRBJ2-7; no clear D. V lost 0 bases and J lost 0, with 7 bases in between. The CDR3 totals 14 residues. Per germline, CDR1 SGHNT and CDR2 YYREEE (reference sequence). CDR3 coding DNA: TGTGCCAGCAGCTTGGACTTGAGCTCCTACGAGCAGTACTTC. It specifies CASSLDLSSYEQYF.

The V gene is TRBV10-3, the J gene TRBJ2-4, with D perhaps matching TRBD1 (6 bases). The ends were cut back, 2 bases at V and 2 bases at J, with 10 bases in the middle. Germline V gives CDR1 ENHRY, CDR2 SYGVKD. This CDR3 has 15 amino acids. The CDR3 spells CAISELRGTKNIQYF. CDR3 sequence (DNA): TGTGCCATCAGTGAGCTCAGGGGTACCAAAAACATTCAGTACTTC.

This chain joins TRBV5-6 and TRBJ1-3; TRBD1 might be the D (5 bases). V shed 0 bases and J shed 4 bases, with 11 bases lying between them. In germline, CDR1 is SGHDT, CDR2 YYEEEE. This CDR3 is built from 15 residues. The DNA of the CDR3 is TGTGCCAGCAGCTTGGAAGGCAGGGCAGGAAACACCATATATTTT. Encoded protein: CASSLEGRAGNTIYF.

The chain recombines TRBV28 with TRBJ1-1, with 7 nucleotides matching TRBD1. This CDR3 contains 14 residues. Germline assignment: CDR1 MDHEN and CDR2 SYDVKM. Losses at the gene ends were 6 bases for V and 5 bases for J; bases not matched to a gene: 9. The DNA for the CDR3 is TGTGCCAGCAGGCCGACAGGGACGAGGACTGAAGCTTTCTTT. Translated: CASRPTGTRTEAFF.

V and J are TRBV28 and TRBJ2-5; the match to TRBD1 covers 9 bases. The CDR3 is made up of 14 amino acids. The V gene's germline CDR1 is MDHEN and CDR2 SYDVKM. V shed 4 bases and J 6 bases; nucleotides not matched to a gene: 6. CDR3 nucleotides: TGTGCCAGCAGTTCAACAGGGGGCGGAAAGACCCAGTACTTC. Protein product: CASSSTGGGKTQYF.

This CDR3 is CASSRLDRAGNTIYF. In DNA, the CDR3 is TGTGCCAGCAGCCGTCTGGACAGGGCTGGAAACACCATATATTTT. The rearrangement uses TRBV13 and TRBJ1-3, with 8 nucleotides matching TRBD1. The CDR3 runs to 15 residues. The ends lost 5 bases at V and 2 bases at J; junction bases unmatched: 5. Germline V gene sequence: CDR1 PRHDT, CDR2 FYEKMQ (reference sequence).

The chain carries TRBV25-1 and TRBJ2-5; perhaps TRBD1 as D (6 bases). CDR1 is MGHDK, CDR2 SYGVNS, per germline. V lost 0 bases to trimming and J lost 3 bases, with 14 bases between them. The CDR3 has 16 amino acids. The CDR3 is CASSEYFPTGEETQYF. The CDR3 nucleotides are TGTGCCAGCAGTGAATATTTCCCGACAGGAGAAGAGACCCAGTACTTC.

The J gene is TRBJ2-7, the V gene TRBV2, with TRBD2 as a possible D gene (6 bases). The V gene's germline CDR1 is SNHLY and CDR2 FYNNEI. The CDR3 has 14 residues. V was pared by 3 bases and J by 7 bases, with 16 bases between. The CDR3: CASSESGPTLEQYF. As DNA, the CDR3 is TGTGCCAGCAGTGAGAGCGGGCCAACGCTAGAGCAGTACTTC.

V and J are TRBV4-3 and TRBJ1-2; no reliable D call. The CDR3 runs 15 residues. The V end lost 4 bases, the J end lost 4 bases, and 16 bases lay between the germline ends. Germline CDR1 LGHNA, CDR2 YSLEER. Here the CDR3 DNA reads TGCGCCAGCAGCCCCCAAGCCCCAGGAAGCTATGGCTACACCTTC. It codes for CASSPQAPGSYGYTF.

The CDR3, as DNA: TGTGCCAGCAGTTTATCCGGGACAGGCGGGAACTATGGCTACACCTTC. Its protein is CASSLSGTGGNYGYTF. This sequence joins TRBV28 and TRBJ1-2; 8 nucleotides align to TRBD1. Losses at the gene ends were 1 base for V and 2 bases for J; bases not matched to a gene: 6. The CDR3 is 16 amino acids. The germline V gene has CDR1 MDHEN and CDR2 SYDVKM.

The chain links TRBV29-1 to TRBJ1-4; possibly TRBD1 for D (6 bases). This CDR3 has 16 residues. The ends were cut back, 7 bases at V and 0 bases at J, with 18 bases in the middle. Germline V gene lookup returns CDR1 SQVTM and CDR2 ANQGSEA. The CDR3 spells CSAAGGRYATNEKLFF. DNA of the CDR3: TGCAGCGCCGCGGGGGGCCGGTATGCAACTAATGAAAAACTGTTTTTT.

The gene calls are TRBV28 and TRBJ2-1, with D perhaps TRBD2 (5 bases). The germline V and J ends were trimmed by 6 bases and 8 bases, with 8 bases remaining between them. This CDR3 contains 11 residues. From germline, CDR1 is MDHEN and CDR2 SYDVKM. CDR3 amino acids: CASRRADEQFF. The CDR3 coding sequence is TGTGCCAGCAGGAGGGCAGATGAGCAGTTCTTC.

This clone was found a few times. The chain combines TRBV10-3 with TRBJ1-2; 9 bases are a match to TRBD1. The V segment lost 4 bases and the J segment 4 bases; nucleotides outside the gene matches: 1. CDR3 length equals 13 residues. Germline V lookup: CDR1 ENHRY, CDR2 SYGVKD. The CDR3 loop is CAISGGQGYGYTF. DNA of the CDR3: TGTGCCATCAGTGGGGGACAGGGCTATGGCTACACCTTC.

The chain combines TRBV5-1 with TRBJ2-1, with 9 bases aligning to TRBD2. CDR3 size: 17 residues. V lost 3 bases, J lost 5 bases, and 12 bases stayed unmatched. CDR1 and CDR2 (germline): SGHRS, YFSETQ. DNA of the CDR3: TGCGCCAGCAGCTCCCTTGGGCTAGCGGGGCCCAACAATGAGCAGTTCTTC. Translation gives CASSSLGLAGPNNEQFF. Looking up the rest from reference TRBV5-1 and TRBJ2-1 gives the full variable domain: KAGVTQTPRYLIKTRGQQVTLSCSPISGHRSVSWYQQTPGQGLQFLFEYFSETQRNKGNFPGRFSGRQFSNSRSEMNVSTLELGDSALYLCASSSLGLAGPNNEQFFGPGTRLTVL.

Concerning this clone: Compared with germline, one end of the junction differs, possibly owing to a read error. The chain's CDR3 is CASSPESGVSNSPFHF. The CDR3 nucleotides read TGTGCCAGCAGTCCCGAAAGTGGTGTAAGCAATTCACCCTTCCACTTT. The chain combines TRBV6-6 with TRBJ1-6; D is uncertain. This CDR3 has 16 amino acids. Germline V gene lookup returns CDR1 MNHNY and CDR2 SVGAGI (reference sequence).

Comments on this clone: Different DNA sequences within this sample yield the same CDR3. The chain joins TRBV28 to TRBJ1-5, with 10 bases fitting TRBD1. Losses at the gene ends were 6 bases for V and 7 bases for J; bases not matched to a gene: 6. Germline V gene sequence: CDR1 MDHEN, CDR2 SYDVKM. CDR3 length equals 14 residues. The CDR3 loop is CASSSGQGGQPQHF. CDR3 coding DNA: TGTGCCAGCAGCTCCGGACAGGGGGGACAGCCCCAGCATTTT.

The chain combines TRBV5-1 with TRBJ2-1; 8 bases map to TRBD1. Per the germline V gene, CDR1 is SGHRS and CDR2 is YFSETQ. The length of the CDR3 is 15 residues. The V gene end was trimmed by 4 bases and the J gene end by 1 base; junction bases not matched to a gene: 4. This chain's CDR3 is CASSPQGASYNEQFF. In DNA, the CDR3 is TGCGCCAGCAGCCCGCAGGGGGCGTCCTACAATGAGCAGTTCTTC.